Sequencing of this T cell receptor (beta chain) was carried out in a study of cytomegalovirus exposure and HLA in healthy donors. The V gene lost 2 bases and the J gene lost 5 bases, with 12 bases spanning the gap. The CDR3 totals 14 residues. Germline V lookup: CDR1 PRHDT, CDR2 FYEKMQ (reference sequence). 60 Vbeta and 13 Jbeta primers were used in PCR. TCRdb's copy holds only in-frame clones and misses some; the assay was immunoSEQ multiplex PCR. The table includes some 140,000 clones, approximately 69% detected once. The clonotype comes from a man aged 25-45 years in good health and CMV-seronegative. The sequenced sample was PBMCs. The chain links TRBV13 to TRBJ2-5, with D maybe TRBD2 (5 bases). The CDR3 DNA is TGTGCCAGCAGCTTATCCCCCAGAGGGGAGACCCAGTACTTC. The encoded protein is CASSLSPRGETQYF.